This T cell receptor beta chain stems from a study of cytomegalovirus exposure and HLA in healthy donors. Notes on the study in general: Sequences of the TCR beta chain were said to predict the HLA-A and HLA-B alleles of most subjects accurately. Presence/absence results assume similar sequencing depth per donor, which may not hold.

As to this clone: Its antigen is undetermined.

Primers included in the PCR were 60 Vbeta and 13 Jbeta primers. The protocol was immunoSEQ multiplex PCR, while the TCRdb copy is restricted to in-frame clones and leaves out a portion. The data contain about 160,000 clones, 85% of them singletons. The TCR comes from a boy aged 2 to 9 in good health and CMV-seronegative. Input material: PBMCs.

The CDR3 spells CASSPRGGLQETQYF. The CDR3 nucleotides are TGTGCCAGCAGCCCGCGGGGTGGCCTACAAGAGACCCAGTACTTC. The chain is built from TRBV14 and TRBJ2-5, with D perhaps TRBD2 (6 bases). CDR1 is SGHDN and CDR2 is FVKESK in the germline V gene. V shed 4 bases and J shed 2 bases, with 14 bases lying between them. The CDR3 totals 15 residues.